One and the same sample provided the 21 T cell receptor beta chains below, sequenced in a study of vaccination and CD4 T cells after COVID-19. Their antigens are not known. Specified treatment: roughly 10-day PBMC culture with coronavirus spike peptide pools or control peptides (ViraFEST assay). With the Oncomine TCR Beta short-read assay, DNA from cultured CD4+ T cells was sequenced. A single record per CDR3 protein comes from TCRdb applying MiXCR to the PCR reads. The sample yields 15,000 to 18,000 distinct CDR3 sequences, around 60% seen once. What was sequenced was CD4+ T cells from blood, cultured in vitro. The receptors originated from a human donor who had recovered from COVID-19.

V gene TRBV20-1 combines with J gene TRBJ1-5; possibly TRBD1 for D (6 bases). Trimming left V 8 bases short and J 0 bases short, with 14 bases between. Germline V gene sequence: CDR1 DFQATT, CDR2 SNEGSKA (reference sequence). The CDR3 is made up of 14 amino acids. CDR3 DNA sequence: TGCAGTCGGGGGGGGGCGGATAGCAATCAGCCCCAGCATTTT. It codes for CSRGGADSNQPQHF.

This clonotype came up a few times. The chain is built from TRBV6-1 and TRBJ1-2; D unresolved. The CDR3 length is 15 residues. Trimming stripped 6 bases from V and 6 bases from J, with 20 bases between. In germline, CDR1 is MNHNS, CDR2 SASEGT. The CDR3 region is CASRAGLSSLDGYTF. Here the CDR3 DNA reads TGTGCCAGCAGAGCTGGACTCTCCAGTTTGGATGGCTACACCTTC.

The rearrangement joins TRBV7-8 to TRBJ1-3; no firm D call. V was trimmed by 4 bases and J by 3 bases, leaving 10 bases between them. Germline V lookup: CDR1 SGHVS, CDR2 FQNEAQ. The length of the CDR3 is 14 residues. The CDR3 spells CASSSRGDGNTIYF. The CDR3 nucleotides are TGTGCCAGCAGCTCGCGAGGAGATGGAAACACCATATATTTT.

This clonotype has just a few counts. The chain uses TRBV6-1 and TRBJ1-1, with D perhaps TRBD1 (6 bases). V lost 8 bases, J lost 8 bases, and 24 bases lay in between. The length of the CDR3 is 15 residues. Per germline, CDR1 MNHNS and CDR2 SASEGT. CDR3 DNA: TGTGCCAGCGAGGGGGGAACCAGGGGCGATGACGAAGCTTTCTTT. This codes for CASEGGTRGDDEAFF.

This clonotype was counted between two and nine times. The chain combines TRBV6-2 or TRBV6-3 with TRBJ1-5, with a tentative D call TRBD1 (5 bases). Germline-derived CDR1 and CDR2 are MNHEY and SVGEGT. Trimming left V 8 bases short and J 0 bases short, with 14 bases between. CDR3 length: 15 residues. The CDR3: CASWGLDYSNQPQHF. The CDR3, as DNA: TGTGCCAGCTGGGGGTTGGATTATAGCAATCAGCCCCAGCATTTT.

This clonotype occurred a few times. This chain joins TRBV15 and TRBJ2-2, with D hard to call. The germline CDR1 and CDR2 sequences are LNHNV and YYDKDF (reference sequence). Trimming shortened V by 3 bases and J by 7 bases, and 18 bases separated the two germline ends. The length of the CDR3 is 16 residues. The CDR3 here is CATSRGDGPRIGELFF. The CDR3 DNA reads TGTGCCACCAGCAGGGGTGACGGGCCTCGGATCGGGGAGCTGTTTTTT.

This clonotype was detected once. This chain links TRBV14 with TRBJ2-7; D is undetermined. Germline V CDR1 and CDR2: SGHDN, FVKESK. V lost 0 bases to trimming and J lost 3 bases, with 9 bases between them. This CDR3 has 14 residues. CDR3 sequence (DNA): TGTGCCAGCAGCCAAGAAGTCGGCCGCTACGAGCAGTACTTC. Translating gives CASSQEVGRYEQYF.

This clonotype appeared a few times. The chain employs TRBV20-1 and TRBJ1-5; no firm D call. This CDR3 comprises 13 residues. V was cut by 1 base and J by 2 bases, with 6 bases left in between. The V gene's germline CDR1 is DFQATT and CDR2 SNEGSKA (reference sequence). The CDR3 spells CSARGLGNQPQHF. DNA of the CDR3: TGCAGTGCTAGAGGTCTTGGCAATCAGCCCCAGCATTTT.

J is TRBJ1-1 and V is TRBV7-8, with a weak D call TRBD1 (5 bases). The CDR3 extends over 14 amino acids. Germline V gene data show CDR1 as SGHVS and CDR2 as FQNEAQ. The germline V and J ends were trimmed by 4 bases and 0 bases, with 9 bases remaining between them. CDR3 region: CASSSKDMNTEAFF. The CDR3 DNA is TGTGCCAGCAGCTCCAAGGACATGAACACTGAAGCTTTCTTT.

This clonotype came up a few times. J is TRBJ1-1 and V is TRBV7-9; D is unresolved. Germline V CDR1 and CDR2: SEHNR, FQNEAQ (reference sequence). This CDR3 spans 12 amino acids. V dropped 8 bases and J dropped 8 bases, with 15 bases sitting between them. The CDR3 DNA reads TGTGCCAGCGACGGGTTTCTCGCGGAAGCTTTCTTT. It translates to CASDGFLAEAFF. The full variable domain, in which reference TRBV7-9 and TRBJ1-1 provide the parts outside the CDR3, is DTGVSQNPRHKITKRGQNVTFRCDPISEHNRLYWYRQTLGQGPEFLTYFQNEAQLEKSRLLSDRFSAERPKGSFSTLEIQRTEQGDSAMYLCASDGFLAEAFFGQGTRLTVV.

The gene calls are TRBV7-8 and TRBJ1-3, with D perhaps matching TRBD1 (6 bases). CDR1 SGHVS and CDR2 FQNEAQ come from the germline V gene. This CDR3 contains 14 residues. V lost 4 bases and J lost 9, with 16 bases in between. The CDR3 nucleotides are TGTGCCAGCAGCTCGGACAGCCTAAGGGGCACCATATATTTT. Translating it yields CASSSDSLRGTIYF.

The chain uses TRBV7-2 and TRBJ2-3; 9 bases align to TRBD2. The J segment lost 4 bases and the V segment lost 3 bases, leaving 8 bases of the junction unmatched. This CDR3 has 16 residues. From germline, CDR1 is SGHTA and CDR2 FQGNSA. The CDR3 region is CASSFTAGGLSDTQYF. CDR3 in DNA: TGTGCCAGCAGCTTTACGGCGGGGGGGCTGTCAGATACGCAGTATTTT.

Written as DNA, the CDR3 is TGCGCCAGCAGCCAAAGGACAGGGTTGGCTTCCGGGGAGCTGTTTTTT. Translating gives CASSQRTGLASGELFF. The rearrangement uses TRBV4-3 and TRBJ2-2; the match to TRBD1 covers 8 bases. Germline V gene lookup returns CDR1 LGHNA and CDR2 YSLEER. J gave up 6 bases and V 2 bases, and 8 bases lay outside the gene matches. The CDR3 contains 16 residues.

The chain is built from TRBV2 and TRBJ1-2; D not resolved. V lost 1 base, J lost 5 bases, and 8 bases lay in between. This CDR3 comprises 13 residues. Germline lookup yields CDR1 SNHLY and CDR2 FYNNEI. The CDR3, as DNA: TGTGCCAGCAGTGAAGGTCGCCAATATGGCTACACCTTC. Protein sequence: CASSEGRQYGYTF.

The J gene is TRBJ1-4, the V gene TRBV27; a weak D match, TRBD1 (6 bases). Germline V gene data show CDR1 as MNHEY and CDR2 as SMNVEV (reference sequence). The CDR3 is made up of 13 amino acids. The germline V and J ends were trimmed by 5 bases and 6 bases, with 10 bases remaining between them. The CDR3 DNA reads TGTGCCAGCAGTACGGACAGTTATGAAAAACTGTTTTTT. This encodes CASSTDSYEKLFF.

The V call is TRBV3-1, the J call TRBJ1-1, with 10 bases fitting TRBD1. V gave up 1 base and J gave up 10 bases; unmatched junction bases: 0. The CDR3 is 12 residues long. Germline V lookup: CDR1 LGHDT, CDR2 YNNKEL (reference sequence). DNA of the CDR3: TGTGCCAGCAGCCAAGGGACAGGGGGAGCTTTCTTT. Protein product: CASSQGTGGAFF.

The chain employs TRBV10-1 and TRBJ2-3, with 13 positions matching TRBD2. The junction had 7 bases not matched to a gene; V was cut back by 5 bases and J by 5 bases. The CDR3 runs 16 residues. Germline CDR1 reads WNHNN; CDR2 reads SYGVQD (reference sequence). CDR3 coding DNA: TGCGCCAGCAGTCAAGGACTAGCGGGGGCGGAAGATACGCAGTATTTT. It translates to CASSQGLAGAEDTQYF.

The count of this clonotype is one. V gene TRBV27 combines with J gene TRBJ1-1, with D possibly being TRBD1 (5 bases). The germline V gene encodes CDR1 MNHEY and CDR2 SMNVEV (reference sequence). The CDR3 runs to 16 residues. V was trimmed by 1 base and J by 0 bases, leaving 12 bases between them. CDR3 sequence: CASSLWGEGLNTEAFF. DNA of the CDR3: TGTGCCAGCAGTTTATGGGGCGAGGGATTGAACACTGAAGCTTTCTTT.

The V and J genes are TRBV30 and TRBJ2-3, with D perhaps matching TRBD2 (6 bases). Germline loops: CDR1 GTSNPN, CDR2 SVGIG (reference sequence). Trimming left V 2 bases short and J 0 bases short, with 12 bases between. The CDR3 loop spans 15 amino acids. The CDR3 here is CAWSPREVSTDTQYF. The DNA for the CDR3 is TGTGCCTGGAGTCCCAGGGAGGTTAGCACAGATACGCAGTATTTT.

This clonotype was observed a few times. The V gene is TRBV20-1, the J gene TRBJ1-6; 7 positions agree with TRBD1. Germline V gene lookup returns CDR1 DFQATT and CDR2 SNEGSKA (reference sequence). V lost 1 base, J lost 9 bases, and 3 bases stayed unmatched. The CDR3 length is 13 residues. The CDR3 DNA reads as TGCAGTGCTAGAGTACAGGGGACTTCACCCCTCCACTTT. Amino acids: CSARVQGTSPLHF.

The chain has TRBV20-1 and TRBJ1-6, with D possibly matching TRBD1 (6 bases). CDR1 and CDR2 from the germline V gene are DFQATT and SNEGSKA (reference sequence). V lost 0 bases and J 7 bases, leaving 7 bases between the germline ends. CDR3 length equals 13 residues. The CDR3 is CSARDRGNSPLHF. CDR3 DNA: TGCAGTGCTAGAGACAGGGGAAATTCACCCCTCCACTTT.